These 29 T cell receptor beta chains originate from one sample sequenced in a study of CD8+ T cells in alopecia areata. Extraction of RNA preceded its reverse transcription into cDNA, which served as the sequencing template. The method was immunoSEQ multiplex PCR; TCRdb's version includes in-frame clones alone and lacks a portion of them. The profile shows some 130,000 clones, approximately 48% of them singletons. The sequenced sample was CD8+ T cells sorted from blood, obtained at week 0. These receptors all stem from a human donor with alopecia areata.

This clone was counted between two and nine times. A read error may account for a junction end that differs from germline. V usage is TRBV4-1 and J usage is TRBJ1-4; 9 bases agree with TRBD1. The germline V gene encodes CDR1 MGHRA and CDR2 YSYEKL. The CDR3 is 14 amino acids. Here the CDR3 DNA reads TGCGCCAGCGGCCACGGGACAGGGAATGAAAAACTGTTTTTT. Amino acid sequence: CASGHGTGNEKLFF.

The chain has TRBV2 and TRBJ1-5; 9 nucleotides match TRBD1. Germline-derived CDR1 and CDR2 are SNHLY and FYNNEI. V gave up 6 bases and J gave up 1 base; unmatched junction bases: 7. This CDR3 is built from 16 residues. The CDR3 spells CASSRGQGASNQPQHF. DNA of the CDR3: TGTGCCAGCAGCCGGGGACAGGGTGCGAGCAATCAGCCCCAGCATTTT.

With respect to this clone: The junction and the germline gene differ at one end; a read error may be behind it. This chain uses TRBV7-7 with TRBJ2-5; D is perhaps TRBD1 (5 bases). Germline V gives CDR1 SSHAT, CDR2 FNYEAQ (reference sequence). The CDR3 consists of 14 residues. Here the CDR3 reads CASSFGHQQETQYF. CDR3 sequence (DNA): TGTGCTAGCAGCTTCGGACATCAGCAAGAGACCCAGTACTTC.

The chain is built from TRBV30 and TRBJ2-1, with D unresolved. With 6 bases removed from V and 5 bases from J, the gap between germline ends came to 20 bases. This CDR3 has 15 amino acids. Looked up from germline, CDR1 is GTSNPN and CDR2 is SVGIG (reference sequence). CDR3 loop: CACTSLLQLNNEQFF. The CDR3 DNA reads TGTGCCTGCACCTCCCTGCTACAGCTAAACAATGAGCAGTTCTTC.

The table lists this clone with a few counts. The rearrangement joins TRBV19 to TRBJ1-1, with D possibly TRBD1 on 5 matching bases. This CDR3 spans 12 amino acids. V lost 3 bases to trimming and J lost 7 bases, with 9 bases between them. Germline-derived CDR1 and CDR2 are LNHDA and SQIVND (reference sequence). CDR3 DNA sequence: TGTGCCAGTAGTATTAGACAGAGTGAAGCTTTCTTT. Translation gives CASSIRQSEAFF.

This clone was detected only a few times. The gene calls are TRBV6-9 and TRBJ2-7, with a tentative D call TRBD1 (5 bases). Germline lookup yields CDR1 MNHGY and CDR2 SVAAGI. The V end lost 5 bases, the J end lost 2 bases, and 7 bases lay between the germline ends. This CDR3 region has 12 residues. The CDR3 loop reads CASSSRAYEQYF. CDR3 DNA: TGTGCCAGCAGTAGCAGGGCCTACGAGCAGTACTTC.

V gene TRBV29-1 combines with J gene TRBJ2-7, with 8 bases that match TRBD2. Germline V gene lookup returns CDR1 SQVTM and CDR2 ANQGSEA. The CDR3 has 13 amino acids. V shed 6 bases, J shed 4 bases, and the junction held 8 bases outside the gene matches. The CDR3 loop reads CSVSGGARYEQYF. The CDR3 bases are TGCAGCGTCTCCGGGGGGGCGCGTTACGAGCAGTACTTC.

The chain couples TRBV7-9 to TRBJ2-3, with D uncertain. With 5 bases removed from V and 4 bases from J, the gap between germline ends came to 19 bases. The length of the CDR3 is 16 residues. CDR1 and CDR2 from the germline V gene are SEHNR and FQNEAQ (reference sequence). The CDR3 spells CASSPRRSAHPDTQYF. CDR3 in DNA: TGTGCCAGCAGCCCCCGTCGGAGCGCCCACCCAGATACGCAGTATTTT.

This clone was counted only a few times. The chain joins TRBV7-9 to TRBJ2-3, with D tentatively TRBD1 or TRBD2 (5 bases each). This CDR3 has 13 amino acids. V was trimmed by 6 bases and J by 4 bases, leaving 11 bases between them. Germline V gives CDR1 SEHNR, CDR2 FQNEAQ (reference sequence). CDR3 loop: CASSPLGADTQYF. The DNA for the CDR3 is TGTGCCAGCAGTCCACTGGGGGCAGATACGCAGTATTTT. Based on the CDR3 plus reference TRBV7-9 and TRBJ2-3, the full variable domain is DTGVSQNPRHKITKRGQNVTFRCDPISEHNRLYWYRQTLGQGPEFLTYFQNEAQLEKSRLLSDRFSAERPKGSFSTLEIQRTEQGDSAMYLCASSPLGADTQYFGPGTRLTVL.

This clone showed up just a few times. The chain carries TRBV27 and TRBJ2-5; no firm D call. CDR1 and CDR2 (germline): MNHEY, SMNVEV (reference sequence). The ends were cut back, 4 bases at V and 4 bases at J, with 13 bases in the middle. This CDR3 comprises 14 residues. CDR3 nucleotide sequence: TGTGCCAGCAGTTATGGTGTTTTGTCAGAGACCCAGTACTTC. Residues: CASSYGVLSETQYF.

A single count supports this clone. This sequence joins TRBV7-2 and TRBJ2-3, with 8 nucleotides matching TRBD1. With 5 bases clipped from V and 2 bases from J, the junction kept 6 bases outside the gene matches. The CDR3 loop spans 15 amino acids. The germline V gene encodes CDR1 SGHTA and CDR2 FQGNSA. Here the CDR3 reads CASSPTGGYTDTQYF. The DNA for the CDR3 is TGTGCCAGCAGCCCAACAGGGGGTTACACAGATACGCAGTATTTT.

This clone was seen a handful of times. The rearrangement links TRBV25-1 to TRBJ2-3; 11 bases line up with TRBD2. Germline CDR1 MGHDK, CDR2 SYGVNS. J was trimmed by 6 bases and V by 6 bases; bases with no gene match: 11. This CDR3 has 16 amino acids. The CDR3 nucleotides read TGTGCCAGCAGGGACACTAGCGGGGGTTCAAGGGATACGCAGTATTTT. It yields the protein CASRDTSGGSRDTQYF.

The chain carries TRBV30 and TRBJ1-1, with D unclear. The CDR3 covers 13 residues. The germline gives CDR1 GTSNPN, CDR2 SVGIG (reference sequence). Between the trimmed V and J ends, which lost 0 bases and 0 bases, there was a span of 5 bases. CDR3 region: CAWSVQMNTEAFF. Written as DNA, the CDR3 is TGTGCCTGGAGTGTACAAATGAACACTGAAGCTTTCTTT. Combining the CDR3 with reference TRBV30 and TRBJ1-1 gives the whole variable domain SQTIHQWPATLVQPVGSPLSLECTVEGTSNPNLYWYRQAAGRGLQLLFYSVGIGQISSEVPQNLSASRPQDRQFILSSKKLLLSDSGFYLCAWSVQMNTEAFFGQGTRLTVV.

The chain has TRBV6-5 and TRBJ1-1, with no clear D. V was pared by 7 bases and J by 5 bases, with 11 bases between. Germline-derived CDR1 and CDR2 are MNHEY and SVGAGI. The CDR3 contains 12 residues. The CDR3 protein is CASISEGTEAFF. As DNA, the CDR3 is TGTGCCAGCATCTCCGAAGGGACTGAAGCTTTCTTT.

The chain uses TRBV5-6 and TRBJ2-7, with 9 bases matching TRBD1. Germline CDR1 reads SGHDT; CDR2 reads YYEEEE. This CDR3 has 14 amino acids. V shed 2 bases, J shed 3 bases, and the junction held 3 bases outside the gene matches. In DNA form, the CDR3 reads TGTGCCAGCAGCTTTTCGGGACAGGGCTACGAGCAGTACTTC. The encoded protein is CASSFSGQGYEQYF.

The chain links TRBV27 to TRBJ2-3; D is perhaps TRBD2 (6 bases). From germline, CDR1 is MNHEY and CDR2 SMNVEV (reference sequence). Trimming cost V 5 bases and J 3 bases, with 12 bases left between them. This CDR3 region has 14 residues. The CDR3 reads CASSRRGFTDTQYF. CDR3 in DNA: TGTGCCAGCAGTCGGAGGGGATTTACAGATACGCAGTATTTT.

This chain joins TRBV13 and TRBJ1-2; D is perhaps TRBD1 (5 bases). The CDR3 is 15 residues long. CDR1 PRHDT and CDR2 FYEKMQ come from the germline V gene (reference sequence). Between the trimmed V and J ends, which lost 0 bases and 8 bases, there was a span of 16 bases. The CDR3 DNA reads TGTGCCAGCAGCTTAGGCCCGGGCGGGGCCGGGGGCTACACCTTC. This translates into CASSLGPGGAGGYTF. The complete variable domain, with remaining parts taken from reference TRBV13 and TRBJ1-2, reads AAGVIQSPRHLIKEKRETATLKCYPIPRHDTVYWYQQGPGQDPQFLISFYEKMQSDKGSIPDRFSAQQFSDYHSELNMSSLELGDSALYFCASSLGPGGAGGYTFGSGTRLTVV.

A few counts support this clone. CDR3 DNA: TGTGCCAGCGGGACACCTCTCCGGGGAACTAATGAAAAACTGTTTTTT. Protein sequence: CASGTPLRGTNEKLFF. The chain employs TRBV2 and TRBJ1-4; perhaps TRBD1 as D (6 bases). The V and J ends lost 8 bases and 1 base respectively, with 17 bases between them. The CDR3 loop spans 16 amino acids. Germline CDR1 and CDR2: SNHLY and FYNNEI.

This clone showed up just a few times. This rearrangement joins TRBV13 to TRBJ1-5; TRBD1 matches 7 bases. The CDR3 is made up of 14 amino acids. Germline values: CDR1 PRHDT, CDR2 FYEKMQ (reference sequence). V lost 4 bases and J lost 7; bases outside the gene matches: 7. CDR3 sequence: CASSSQGTGQPQHF. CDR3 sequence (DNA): TGTGCCAGCAGCTCACAGGGGACCGGCCAGCCCCAGCATTTT.

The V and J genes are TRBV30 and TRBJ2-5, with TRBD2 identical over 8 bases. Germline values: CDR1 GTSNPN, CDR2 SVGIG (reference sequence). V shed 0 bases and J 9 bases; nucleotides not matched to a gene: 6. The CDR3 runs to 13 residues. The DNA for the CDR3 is TGTGCCTGGAGTGTCCCCGGGGGGGAGGCCCAGTACTTC. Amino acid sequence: CAWSVPGGEAQYF.

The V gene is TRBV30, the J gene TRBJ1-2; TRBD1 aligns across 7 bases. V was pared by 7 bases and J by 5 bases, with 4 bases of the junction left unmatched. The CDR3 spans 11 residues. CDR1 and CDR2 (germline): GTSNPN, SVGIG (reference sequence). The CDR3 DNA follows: TGTGCCTCCCCCAGGGGGTATGGCTACACCTTC. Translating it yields CASPRGYGYTF.

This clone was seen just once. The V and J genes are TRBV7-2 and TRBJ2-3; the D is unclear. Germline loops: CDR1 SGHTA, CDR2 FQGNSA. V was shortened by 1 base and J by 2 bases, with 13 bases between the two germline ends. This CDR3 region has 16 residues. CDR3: CASSLGASLYTDTQYF. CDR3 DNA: TGTGCCAGCAGCTTAGGGGCTAGTCTTTACACAGATACGCAGTATTTT.

The CDR3 DNA reads TGCAGCGTGGATAGCGCCGGGGTGGAGCAGTTCTTC. Translation gives CSVDSAGVEQFF. J is TRBJ2-1 and V is TRBV29-1, with D maybe TRBD2 (5 bases). The germline V gene has CDR1 SQVTM and CDR2 ANQGSEA. The CDR3 extends over 12 amino acids. Trimming took off 6 bases at V and 10 bases at J, with 16 bases between the two ends.

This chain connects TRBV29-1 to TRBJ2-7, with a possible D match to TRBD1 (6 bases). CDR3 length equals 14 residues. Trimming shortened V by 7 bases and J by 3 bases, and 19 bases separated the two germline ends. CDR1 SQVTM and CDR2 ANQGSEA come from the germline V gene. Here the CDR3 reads CSATFLDRNYEQYF. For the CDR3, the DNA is TGCAGCGCAACCTTCTTGGACAGAAACTACGAGCAGTACTTC.

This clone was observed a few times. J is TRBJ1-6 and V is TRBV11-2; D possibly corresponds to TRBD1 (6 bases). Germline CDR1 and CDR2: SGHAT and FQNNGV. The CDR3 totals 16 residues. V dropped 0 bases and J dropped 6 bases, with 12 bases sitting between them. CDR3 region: CASSLDRGRGNSPLHF. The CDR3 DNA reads TGTGCCAGCAGCTTAGATCGCGGCAGGGGTAATTCACCCCTCCACTTT.

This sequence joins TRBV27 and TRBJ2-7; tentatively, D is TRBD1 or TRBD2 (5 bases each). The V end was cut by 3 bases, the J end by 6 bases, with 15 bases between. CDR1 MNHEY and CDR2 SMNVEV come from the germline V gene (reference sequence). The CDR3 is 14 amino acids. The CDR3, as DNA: TGTGCCAGCAGTTTCCTCGGGGCCGCCGGCGAGCAGTACTTC. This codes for CASSFLGAAGEQYF.

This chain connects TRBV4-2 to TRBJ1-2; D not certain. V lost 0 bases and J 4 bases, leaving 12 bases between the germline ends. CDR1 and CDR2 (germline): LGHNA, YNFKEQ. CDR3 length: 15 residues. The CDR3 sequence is CASSQEENARYGYTF. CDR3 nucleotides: TGTGCCAGCAGCCAAGAGGAGAACGCGCGCTATGGCTACACCTTC.

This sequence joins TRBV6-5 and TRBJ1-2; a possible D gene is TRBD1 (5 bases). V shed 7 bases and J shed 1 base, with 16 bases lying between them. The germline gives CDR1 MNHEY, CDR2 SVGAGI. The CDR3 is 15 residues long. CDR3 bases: TGTGCCAGCAAAGTACGGGGGTTATTTAACTATGGCTACACCTTC. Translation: CASKVRGLFNYGYTF.

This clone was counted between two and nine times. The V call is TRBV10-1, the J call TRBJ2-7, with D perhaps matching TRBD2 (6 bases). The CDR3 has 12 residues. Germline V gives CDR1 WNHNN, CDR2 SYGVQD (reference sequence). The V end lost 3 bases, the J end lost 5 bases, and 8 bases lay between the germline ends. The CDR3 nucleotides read TGCGCCAGCAGTGACCCGGGGGACGAGCAGTACTTC. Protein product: CASSDPGDEQYF.